These 9 T cell receptor beta chains originate from one sample sequenced in a study of cytomegalovirus exposure and HLA in healthy donors. Primers for the PCR totalled 60 Vbeta and 13 Jbeta. Clones were sequenced by immunoSEQ multiplex PCR, and TCRdb holds only the in-frame ones, with some missing. This table holds about 200,000 clones. Sequences were obtained from PBMCs. These receptors were collected from a girl aged 2-10 years in good health and CMV-seropositive.

V is TRBV6-1 and J is TRBJ1-1; D unresolved. The V and J ends lost 6 bases and 6 bases respectively, with 17 bases between them. CDR3 size: 14 residues. Per the germline V gene, CDR1 is MNHNS and CDR2 is SASEGT. CDR3 sequence reads: CASSWSEGSSEAFF. DNA of the CDR3: TGTGCCAGCAGCTGGAGTGAGGGATCGTCTGAAGCTTTCTTT.

The V gene is TRBV20-1, the J gene TRBJ2-3; D is undetermined. The CDR3 contains 11 residues. V lost 5 bases to trimming and J lost 5 bases, with 8 bases between them. CDR1 is DFQATT, CDR2 SNEGSKA, per germline (reference sequence). This chain's CDR3 is CSAGHGDTQYF. CDR3 bases: TGCAGTGCTGGGCATGGAGATACGCAGTATTTT.

This sequence joins TRBV18 and TRBJ1-5, with D unresolved. V was clipped by 3 bases and J by 3 bases, with 12 bases between them. Germline values: CDR1 KGHSH, CDR2 LQKENI. The CDR3 is made up of 15 amino acids. The CDR3 is CASSPSRGNNQPQHF. CDR3 DNA sequence: TGTGCCAGCTCACCCAGTAGAGGGAACAATCAGCCCCAGCATTTT.

The chain employs TRBV19 and TRBJ1-2, with D possibly TRBD1 on 6 matching bases. Trimming left V 3 bases short and J 4 bases short, with 12 bases between. Germline loops: CDR1 LNHDA, CDR2 SQIVND (reference sequence). The CDR3 runs to 14 residues. In DNA, the CDR3 is TGTGCCAGTAGTATCAAAAAAGGGGGCTATGGCTACACCTTC. Translation gives CASSIKKGGYGYTF.

The chain combines TRBV5-1 with TRBJ2-5; possibly TRBD2 for D (7 bases). The J call may be faulty, since TRBJ2-7 better matches the DNA end. The CDR3 sequence is 18 residues long. The germline V gene encodes CDR1 SGHRS and CDR2 YFSETQ. CDR3 amino acids: CASSYPASAGAGNYEQYF. Here the CDR3 DNA reads TGCGCCAGCAGCTATCCAGCCTCCGCGGGGGCCGGGAACTACGAGCAGTACTTC.

The rearrangement joins TRBV11-3 to TRBJ2-7; 8 nucleotides line up with TRBD2. Germline loops: CDR1 SGHNT, CDR2 YENEEA. V shed 3 bases and J 4 bases; nucleotides not matched to a gene: 2. The CDR3 contains 13 residues. The CDR3: CASSLGLEYEQYF. Here the CDR3 DNA reads TGTGCCAGCAGCTTGGGACTAGAATACGAGCAGTACTTC. Based on the CDR3 plus reference TRBV11-3 and TRBJ2-7, the full variable domain is EAGVVQSPRYKIIEKKQPVAFWCNPISGHNTLYWYLQNLGQGPELLIRYENEEAVDDSQLPKDRFSAERLKGVDSTLKIQPAELGDSAVYLCASSLGLEYEQYFGPGTRLTVT.

This chain links TRBV6-4 with TRBJ2-6; 8 nucleotides align to TRBD1. The CDR3 contains 19 residues. The germline gives CDR1 MRHNA, CDR2 SNTAGT. J gave up 2 bases and V 6 bases, and 15 bases lay outside the gene matches. CDR3: CASRKPHRTGSTGANVLTF. The CDR3 DNA follows: TGTGCCAGCAGAAAGCCCCATAGGACAGGGAGTACTGGGGCCAACGTCCTGACTTTC.

The chain joins TRBV5-4 to TRBJ2-7; D is perhaps TRBD2 (5 bases). CDR3 length: 15 amino acids. V lost 5 bases, J lost 0 bases, and 15 bases lay in between. The germline V gene encodes CDR1 SGHNT and CDR2 YYREEE (reference sequence). The CDR3 sequence is CASSHGNPTSYEQYF. DNA of the CDR3: TGTGCCAGCAGTCACGGGAACCCGACCTCCTACGAGCAGTACTTC.

The V gene is TRBV19, the J gene TRBJ2-1, with 7 bases that match TRBD2. Germline-derived CDR1 and CDR2 are LNHDA and SQIVND (reference sequence). The CDR3 totals 15 residues. The junction had 7 bases not matched to a gene; V was cut back by 8 bases and J by 0 bases. CDR3 region: CASSISGGSYNEQFF. CDR3 DNA: TGTGCCAGTTCAATCTCGGGGGGCTCCTACAATGAGCAGTTCTTC.